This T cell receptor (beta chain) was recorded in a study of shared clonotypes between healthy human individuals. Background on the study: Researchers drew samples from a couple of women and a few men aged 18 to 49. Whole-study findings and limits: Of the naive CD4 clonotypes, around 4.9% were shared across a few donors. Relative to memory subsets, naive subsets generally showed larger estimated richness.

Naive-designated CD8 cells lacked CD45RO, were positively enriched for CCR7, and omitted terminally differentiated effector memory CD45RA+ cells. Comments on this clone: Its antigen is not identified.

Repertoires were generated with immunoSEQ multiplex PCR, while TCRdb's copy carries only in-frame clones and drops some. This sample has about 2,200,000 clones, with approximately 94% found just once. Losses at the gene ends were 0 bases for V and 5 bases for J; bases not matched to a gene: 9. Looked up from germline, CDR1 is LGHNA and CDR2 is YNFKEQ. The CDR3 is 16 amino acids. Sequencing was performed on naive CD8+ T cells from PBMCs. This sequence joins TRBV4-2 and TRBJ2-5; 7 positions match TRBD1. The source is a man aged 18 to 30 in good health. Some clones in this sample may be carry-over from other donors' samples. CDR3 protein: CASSQESRQGYETQYF. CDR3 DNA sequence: TGTGCCAGCAGCCAAGAATCCCGACAGGGATACGAGACCCAGTACTTC.